This is a list of T cell receptor beta chains from one sample in a study of blood T cell repertoires in COVID-19. Method: immunoSEQ multiplex PCR; TCRdb's copy keeps in-frame clones and lacks some. This table has more than 40,000 clones, roughly 83% appearing once. What was sequenced was peripheral blood. The origin of the receptors is a man between 45 and 60 years old with acute or convalescent COVID-19. Both conserved end residues are part of each CDR3. D genes are given only for firm matches. A clone size is listed for some rows: how often the clone was seen (once, few, many), or a class if it is expanded.

v_gene	j_gene	abundance	d_gene	CDR3aa	CDR3nt
TRBV3-1/TRBV3-2	TRBJ2-7	NA	NA	CASSQVNKQYF	TGTGCCAGCAGCCAGGTTAACAAGCAGTACTTC
TRBV7-6	TRBJ2-3	NA	TRBD2	CASSLLAGPSTDTQYF	TGTGCCAGCAGCCTTCTAGCGGGGCCTAGCACAGATACGCAGTATTTT
TRBV28	TRBJ1-4	NA	TRBD1	CASSSEGQINEKLFF	TGTGCCAGCAGCTCGGAGGGACAGATTAATGAAAAACTGTTTTTT
TRBV7-9	TRBJ1-2	NA	NA	CASSLDPGFGYTF	TGTGCCAGCAGCTTAGACCCAGGGTTTGGCTACACCTTC
TRBV7-6	TRBJ1-2	NA	NA	CASSNSIGYTF	TGTGCCAGCAGCAACAGTATCGGCTACACCTTC
TRBV5-5	TRBJ2-2	NA	NA	CASSLGPLRDTGELFF	TGTGCCAGCAGCTTGGGTCCGCTTCGCGACACCGGGGAGCTGTTTTTT
TRBV5-4	TRBJ2-3	NA	NA	CASSLVRLSASTDTQYF	TGTGCCAGCAGCTTGGTTCGGCTGAGCGCTAGCACAGATACGCAGTATTTT
TRBV18	TRBJ2-1	NA	NA	CASSSTGDGSYNEQFF	TGTGCCAGCTCATCGACAGGAGACGGCTCCTACAATGAGCAGTTCTTC
TRBV19	TRBJ1-5	NA	NA	CASSIGNQPQHF	TGTGCCAGTAGTATCGGCAATCAGCCCCAGCATTTT
TRBV4-2	TRBJ1-4	once	NA	CASSHLGEKLFF	TGTGCCAGCAGCCATCTAGGTGAAAAACTGTTTTTT
TRBV24-1	TRBJ2-1	NA	NA	CATSDPGSGSSYNEQFF	TGTGCCACCAGTGATCCTGGAAGCGGAAGCTCCTACAATGAGCAGTTCTTC
TRBV3-1/TRBV3-2	TRBJ2-7	NA	TRBD2	CASSPGTSGIPYEQYF	TGTGCCAGCAGCCCTGGGACTAGCGGGATTCCCTACGAGCAGTACTTC
TRBV6-6	TRBJ2-1	NA	TRBD2	CASKFAGTSEDGEQFF	TGTGCCTCGAAATTTGCCGGGACTAGCGAAGATGGTGAGCAGTTCTTC
TRBV20-1	TRBJ2-5	NA	TRBD1	CSAGETPSTGGQETQYF	TGCAGTGCTGGTGAGACCCCATCTACAGGGGGGCAAGAGACCCAGTACTTC
TRBV6-1	TRBJ1-1	few	TRBD1	CASSELDRNAEAFF	TGTGCCAGCAGTGAATTGGACAGGAATGCTGAAGCTTTCTTT
TRBV4-1	TRBJ1-1	NA	NA	CASTTGILNTEAFF	TGCGCCAGCACCACAGGGATTCTGAACACTGAAGCTTTCTTT
TRBV6-6	TRBJ1-2	NA	TRBD1	CASSFDRDPFLGGYTF	TGTGCCAGCAGTTTCGACAGGGATCCCTTTCTCGGGGGCTACACCTTC
TRBV4-1	TRBJ2-7	NA	TRBD2	CASSQRDFLGLAGQPYEQYF	TGCGCCAGCAGCCAGCGGGACTTCCTGGGACTAGCGGGGCAACCATACGAGCAGTACTTC
TRBV28	TRBJ2-5	NA	NA	CASSFWGRWVTQYF	TGTGCCAGCAGTTTCTGGGGGAGGTGGGTGACCCAGTACTTC
TRBV25-1	TRBJ2-1	NA	NA	CASSEYWAIENNEQFF	TGTGCCAGCAGTGAATATTGGGCTATCGAGAACAATGAGCAGTTCTTC
TRBV7-9	TRBJ1-4	NA	NA	CASSPWASSNEKLFF	TGTGCCAGCAGTCCCTGGGCATCGAGTAATGAAAAACTGTTTTTT
TRBV10-3	TRBJ2-7	few	NA	CAISESFLSYEQYF	TGTGCCATCAGTGAGTCTTTCTTATCCTACGAGCAGTACTTC
TRBV6-5	TRBJ1-1	NA	TRBD1	CATSTGEEHTEAFF	TGTGCCACCTCGACAGGGGAGGAGCACACTGAAGCTTTCTTT
TRBV9	TRBJ2-3	NA	TRBD2	CASSTRLASLDTDTQYF	TGTGCCAGCAGCACCCGACTAGCGTCTTTGGACACAGATACGCAGTATTTT
TRBV10-3	TRBJ1-5	NA	TRBD1	CAISETGYRHF	TGTGCCATCAGCGAGACAGGGTATCGGCATTTT
TRBV5-1	TRBJ1-2	once	NA	CASSPGGGNYGYTF	TGCGCCAGCAGCCCGGGCGGGGGGAACTATGGCTACACCTTC
TRBV28	TRBJ1-1	few	NA	CASSQGNTEAFF	TGTGCCAGCAGCCAGGGGAACACTGAAGCTTTCTTT
TRBV7-8	TRBJ1-1	NA	NA	CASSLGEKYTEAFF	TGTGCCAGCAGCTTAGGGGAGAAGTACACTGAAGCTTTCTTT
TRBV19	TRBJ1-1	NA	TRBD1	CASNGNRGYTEAFF	TGTGCCAGTAACGGGAACAGGGGATACACTGAAGCTTTCTTT
TRBV4-1	TRBJ1-2	NA	NA	CASSQGERQLIGYGYTF	TGCGCCAGCAGCCAAGGAGAGAGGCAGCTCATCGGCTATGGCTACACCTTC
TRBV12-3/TRBV12-4	TRBJ2-3	NA	NA	CASSAGLTDTQYF	TGTGCCAGCAGTGCAGGGCTCACAGATACGCAGTATTTT
TRBV28	TRBJ1-5	NA	NA	CASSLRIEVDTPQHF	TGTGCCAGCAGTTTACGAATCGAGGTAGATACGCCCCAGCATTTT
TRBV9	TRBJ1-2	NA	TRBD1	CASSDPTETGTAYGYTF	TGTGCCAGCAGCGATCCTACCGAGACCGGGACAGCGTATGGCTACACCTTC
TRBV6-5	TRBJ2-7	NA	TRBD1	CASRTRQGAIEQYF	TGTGCCAGCAGAACGAGACAGGGGGCCATCGAGCAGTACTTC
TRBV6-5	TRBJ2-7	NA	NA	CASSYSRTYYEQYF	TGTGCCAGCAGTTACTCCCGGACTTACTACGAGCAGTACTTC
TRBV4-1	TRBJ2-7	NA	TRBD1	CASSPGQGRTYEQYF	TGCGCCAGCAGCCCCGGACAGGGGAGGACCTACGAGCAGTACTTC
TRBV6-5	TRBJ1-2	NA	TRBD1	CASSSPGQLYGYTF	TGTGCCAGCAGTTCGCCGGGACAGCTCTATGGCTACACCTTC
TRBV18	TRBJ1-4	NA	NA	CASSPIPGTNEKLFF	TGTGCCAGCTCACCTATTCCGGGAACTAATGAAAAACTGTTTTTT
TRBV10-2	TRBJ2-1	NA	NA	CASSPDFNNEQFF	TGCGCCAGCAGTCCGGACTTCAACAATGAGCAGTTCTTC
TRBV2	TRBJ2-3	once	NA	CASSEGIVSDTQYF	TGTGCCAGCAGTGAAGGAATAGTTTCAGATACGCAGTATTTT
TRBV7-6	TRBJ1-4	once	TRBD1	CASSIRQGSNEKLFF	TGTGCCAGCAGCATCCGACAGGGCTCAAATGAAAAACTGTTTTTT
TRBV5-1	TRBJ2-7	NA	TRBD2	CASSPRTSGGPYEQYF	TGCGCCAGCAGCCCCAGGACTAGCGGGGGCCCGTACGAGCAGTACTTC
TRBV27	TRBJ1-2	NA	TRBD1	CASSLGQGKRVGNYGYTF	TGTGCCAGCAGTCTCGGACAGGGCAAAAGGGTGGGCAACTATGGCTACACCTTC
TRBV11-2	TRBJ2-1	NA	NA	CASSLGGWGGAPKDEQFF	TGTGCCAGCAGCTTAGGGGGCTGGGGGGGCGCCCCGAAAGATGAGCAGTTCTTC